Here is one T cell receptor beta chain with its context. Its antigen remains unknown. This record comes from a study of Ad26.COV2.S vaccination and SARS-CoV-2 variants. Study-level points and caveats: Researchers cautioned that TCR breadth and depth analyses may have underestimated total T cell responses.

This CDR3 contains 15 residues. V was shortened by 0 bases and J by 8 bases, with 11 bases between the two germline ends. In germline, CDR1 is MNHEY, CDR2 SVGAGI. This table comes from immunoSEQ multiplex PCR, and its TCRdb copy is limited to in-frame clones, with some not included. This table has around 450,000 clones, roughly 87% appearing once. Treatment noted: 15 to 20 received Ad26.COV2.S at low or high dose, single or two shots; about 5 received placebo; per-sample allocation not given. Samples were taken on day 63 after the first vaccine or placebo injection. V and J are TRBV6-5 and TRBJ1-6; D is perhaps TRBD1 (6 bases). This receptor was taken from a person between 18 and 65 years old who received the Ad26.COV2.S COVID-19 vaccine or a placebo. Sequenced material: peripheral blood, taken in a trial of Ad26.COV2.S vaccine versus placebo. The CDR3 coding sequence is TGTGCCAGCAGTTACTCGAGGCAGGGGCATTCACCCCTCCACTTT. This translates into CASSYSRQGHSPLHF.